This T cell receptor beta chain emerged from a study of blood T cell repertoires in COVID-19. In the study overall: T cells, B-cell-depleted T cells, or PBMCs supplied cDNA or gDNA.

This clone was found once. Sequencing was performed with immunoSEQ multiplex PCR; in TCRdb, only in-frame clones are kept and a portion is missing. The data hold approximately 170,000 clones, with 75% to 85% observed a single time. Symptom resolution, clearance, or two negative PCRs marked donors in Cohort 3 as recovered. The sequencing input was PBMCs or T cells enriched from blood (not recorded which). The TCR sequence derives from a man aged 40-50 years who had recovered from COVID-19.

The CDR3 region is CASSLGRGASADTQYF. The CDR3 DNA follows: TGCGCCAGCAGCTTGGGACGGGGGGCGAGCGCAGATACGCAGTATTTT. V usage is TRBV5-1 and J usage is TRBJ2-3; D is possibly TRBD2 (7 bases). Germline lookup yields CDR1 SGHRS and CDR2 YFSETQ. V was trimmed by 0 bases and J by 4 bases, leaving 15 bases between them. CDR3 length equals 16 residues.